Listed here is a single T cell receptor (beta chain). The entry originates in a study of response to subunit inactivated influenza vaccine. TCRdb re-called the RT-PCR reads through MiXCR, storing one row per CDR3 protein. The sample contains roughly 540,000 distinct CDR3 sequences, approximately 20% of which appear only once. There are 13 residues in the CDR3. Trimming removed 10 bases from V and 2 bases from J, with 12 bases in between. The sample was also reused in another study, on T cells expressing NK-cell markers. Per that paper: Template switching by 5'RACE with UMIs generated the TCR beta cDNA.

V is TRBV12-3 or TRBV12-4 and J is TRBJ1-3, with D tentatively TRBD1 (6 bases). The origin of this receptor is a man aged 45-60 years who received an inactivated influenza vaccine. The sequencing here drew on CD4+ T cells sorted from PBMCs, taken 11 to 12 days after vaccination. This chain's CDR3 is CATKQGPGNTIYF. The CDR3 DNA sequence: TGTGCCACCAAACAGGGTCCTGGAAACACCATATATTTT.